These T cell receptor beta chains were read from a single sample in a study of blood T cell repertoires in COVID-19. Produced via immunoSEQ multiplex PCR; TCRdb's table is partial and in-frame only. The data contain approximately 150,000 clones, roughly 86% of them singletons. The sequencing input was peripheral blood. The receptors stem from a woman in her 50s with acute or convalescent COVID-19. CDR3s include the opening cysteine and the closing phenylalanine or tryptophan. The D gene is left open where the match is weak. The size entry is marked missing in some rows and otherwise reads once, few, many or a size class.

>-|-|TRBV19|15|TRBJ1-5
CASSISRASNQPQHF
TGTGCCAGTAGTATCTCCAGGGCGAGCAATCAGCCCCAGCATTTT
>TRBD1|-|TRBV5-4|15|TRBJ2-2
CASSVGQRNTGELFF
TGTGCCAGCAGCGTGGGACAGAGGAACACCGGGGAGCTGTTTTTT
>TRBD1|-|TRBV11-2|16|TRBJ1-2
CASSRRTGITDYGYTF
TGTGCCAGCAGCAGGAGGACAGGGATTACAGACTATGGCTACACCTTC
>TRBD1|-|TRBV19|12|TRBJ1-1
CASSPRTGEAFF
TGTGCCAGTAGTCCCCGGACAGGTGAAGCTTTCTTT
>-|few|TRBV28|15|TRBJ1-6
CASSFMGADNSPLHF
TGTGCCAGCAGTTTTATGGGGGCGGATAATTCACCCCTCCACTTT
>-|-|TRBV7-2|15|TRBJ1-5
CASSLAGHSNQPQHF
TGTGCCAGCAGCTTAGCGGGACATAGCAATCAGCCCCAGCATTTT
>-|once|TRBV19|13|TRBJ1-5
CASSSRGSQPQHF
TGTGCCAGTAGTAGCAGGGGAAGTCAGCCCCAGCATTTT
>TRBD1|once|TRBV19|14|TRBJ1-4
CASSDRGANEKLFF
TGTGCCAGTTCAGACAGGGGTGCTAATGAAAAACTGTTTTTT
>-|-|TRBV24-1|15|TRBJ2-7
CATSDPNGGSYEQYF
TGTGCCACCAGTGACCCGAACGGGGGTTCCTACGAGCAGTACTTC
>TRBD1|-|TRBV6-2/TRBV6-3|11|TRBJ1-1
CASSRDREAFF
TGTGCCAGCAGCCGGGACAGAGAAGCTTTCTTT
>-|-|TRBV16|17|TRBJ2-1
CASSQSLMQGYYNEQFF
TGTGCCAGCAGCCAATCATTAATGCAGGGGTACTACAATGAGCAGTTCTTC
>-|-|TRBV2|15|TRBJ1-1
CASRVEGSGNTEAFF
TGTGCCAGCAGGGTGGAGGGTAGTGGGAACACTGAAGCTTTCTTT
>TRBD2|few|TRBV5-4|16|TRBJ2-5
CASSGNPGLARETQYF
TGTGCCAGCAGCGGCAACCCGGGACTAGCGAGAGAGACCCAGTACTTC
>-|-|TRBV10-3|13|TRBJ1-1
CAISDAGGGESFF
TGTGCCATCAGTGATGCCGGGGGGGGTGAGTCTTTCTTT
>-|-|TRBV5-1|15|TRBJ2-1
CASSLVQGEHNEQFF
TGCGCCAGCAGCTTGGTTCAGGGCGAACACAATGAGCAGTTCTTC
>-|once|TRBV25-1|14|TRBJ1-2
CASSEYGTISGYTF
TGTGCCAGCAGTGAATACGGTACTATCTCTGGCTACACCTTC
>TRBD2|-|TRBV5-1|14|TRBJ2-2
CASSPSGYTGELFF
TGCGCCAGCAGCCCTAGCGGGTACACCGGGGAGCTGTTTTTT